Below are 6 T cell receptor beta chains sequenced from a single sample in a study of T cell responses to AZD1222 COVID-19 vaccine. The assay was immunoSEQ multiplex PCR, and TCRdb's table has in-frame clones only and misses some. Altogether 150,000 or so clones are present, 80% to 95% being singletons, with the ten largest covering 3.5% to 4.5%. The sequences come from peripheral blood, collected 28 days after the second AZD1222 dose. These receptors were obtained from an adult who received the AZD1222 COVID-19 vaccine.

The chain links TRBV28 to TRBJ2-1; 9 bases are a match to TRBD2. The V gene's germline CDR1 is MDHEN and CDR2 SYDVKM. CDR3 length: 15 amino acids. V shed 2 bases and J 8 bases; nucleotides not matched to a gene: 7. The CDR3 spells CASSLRSGRTYEQFF. In nucleotides, the CDR3 is TGTGCCAGCAGTTTACGTAGCGGGAGAACCTATGAGCAGTTCTTC.

The V and J genes are TRBV6-5 and TRBJ2-2; TRBD2 is a possible D gene (6 bases). The CDR3 consists of 14 residues. Germline V lookup: CDR1 MNHEY, CDR2 SVGAGI. The V end lost 4 bases, the J end lost 5 bases, and 11 bases lay between the germline ends. CDR3 DNA: TGTGCCAGCAGTTTGGACGGGGGTACCGGGGAGCTGTTTTTT. Protein product: CASSLDGGTGELFF.

This sequence joins TRBV28 and TRBJ2-4; D is undetermined. Germline V gene data show CDR1 as MDHEN and CDR2 as SYDVKM. Trimming cost V 9 bases and J 0 bases, with 21 bases left between them. This CDR3 is built from 17 residues. CDR3 loop: CASFSGRITLAKNIQYF. Written as DNA, the CDR3 is TGTGCCAGTTTCTCAGGCCGAATAACTTTAGCCAAAAACATTCAGTACTTC.

The chain carries TRBV15 and TRBJ2-5; D gene ambiguous. The V and J ends lost 0 bases and 5 bases respectively, with 10 bases between them. This CDR3 spans 14 amino acids. The germline gives CDR1 LNHNV, CDR2 YYDKDF (reference sequence). CDR3 region: CATSRDVGWETQYF. As DNA, the CDR3 is TGTGCCACCAGCAGAGATGTGGGGTGGGAGACCCAGTACTTC.

This chain connects TRBV11-2 to TRBJ1-6, with D tentatively TRBD1 (6 bases). CDR1 and CDR2 (germline): SGHAT, FQNNGV. This CDR3 has 16 amino acids. V was clipped by 5 bases and J by 7 bases, with 18 bases between them. The CDR3 region is CASSANREIRNSPLHF. The CDR3 nucleotides are TGTGCCAGCAGCGCGAACAGGGAAATTCGCAATTCACCCCTCCACTTT. The complete variable domain, with remaining parts taken from reference TRBV11-2 and TRBJ1-6, reads EAGVAQSPRYKIIEKRQSVAFWCNPISGHATLYWYQQILGQGPKLLIQFQNNGVVDDSQLPKDRFSAERLKGVDSTLKIQPAKLEDSAVYLCASSANREIRNSPLHFGNGTRLTVT.

The CDR3 loop reads CASSLDRAGVSGAEAFF. The DNA for the CDR3 is TGTGCCAGCAGCTTAGATCGAGCGGGGGTCAGTGGGGCTGAAGCTTTCTTT. The genes are TRBV11-2 and TRBJ1-1; a possible D gene is TRBD1 (5 bases). The CDR3 length is 17 residues. The germline CDR1 and CDR2 sequences are SGHAT and FQNNGV. Trimming cost V 0 bases and J 6 bases, with 20 bases left between them.